A selection of T cell receptor beta chains follows, all from one sample in a study of T cell clones after liver transplantation. Sequenced by immunoSEQ multiplex PCR; TCRdb stores in-frame clones only, minus some. The top ten clones hold just under 1% of a sample with over 100,000 clones, 82% of them seen once. This sample comprised CD4+ T cells from blood, obtained before liver transplant. Receptors were obtained from a human donor who received a liver transplant. The CDR3 runs from the conserved cysteine through the conserved F or W. D genes are given only for firm matches. Not all rows give a size; the values are once, few, many and, for expanded clones, a class.

clone size	J gene	D gene	V gene	CDR3 protein	CDR3 DNA
NA	TRBJ2-2	NA	TRBV5-4	CASSFQALAGRHTGELFF	TGTGCCAGCAGCTTTCAGGCCCTCGCGGGGCGTCACACCGGGGAGCTGTTTTTT
NA	TRBJ2-7	NA	TRBV27	CASSFRSASSYEQYF	TGTGCCAGCAGTTTTCGAAGCGCGAGCTCCTACGAGCAGTACTTC
NA	TRBJ2-1	NA	TRBV15	CATSTYNEQFF	TGTGCCACCAGCACTTACAATGAGCAGTTCTTC
NA	TRBJ2-5	TRBD2	TRBV7-3	CASSLSGVAQETQYF	TGTGCCAGCAGCCTCAGCGGGGTCGCCCAAGAGACCCAGTACTTC
NA	TRBJ1-1	NA	TRBV5-1	CASSPGGNTEAFF	TGCGCCAGCAGCCCGGGCGGGAACACTGAAGCTTTCTTT
few	TRBJ2-1	NA	TRBV11-2	CASSEQVGSYNEQFF	TGTGCCAGCAGCGAACAGGTGGGTTCATACAATGAGCAGTTCTTC
NA	TRBJ2-1	TRBD2	TRBV18	CASSPPRGGQDFNEQFF	TGTGCCAGCTCACCACCTCGGGGGGGCCAAGATTTTAATGAGCAGTTCTTC
NA	TRBJ2-1	NA	TRBV10-1	CASQSDYNEQFF	TGCGCCAGCCAGTCGGACTACAATGAGCAGTTCTTC
few	TRBJ2-6	NA	TRBV28	CASRGAGANVLTF	TGTGCCAGCCGTGGGGCTGGGGCCAACGTCCTGACTTTC
NA	TRBJ2-3	NA	TRBV4-1	CASSQDGGRGTDTQYF	TGCGCCAGCAGCCAAGACGGGGGCAGGGGCACAGATACGCAGTATTTT
NA	TRBJ2-1	NA	TRBV9	CASSVGRGSYNEQFF	TGTGCCAGCAGCGTCGGTCGGGGCTCCTACAATGAGCAGTTCTTC
NA	TRBJ2-4	TRBD2	TRBV14	CASSPTSGLTKNIQYF	TGTGCCAGCAGCCCTACTAGCGGGCTCACCAAAAACATTCAGTACTTC
NA	TRBJ1-2	TRBD1	TRBV6-5	CASSLRRGTGDGYTF	TGTGCCAGCAGTTTGCGGCGTGGGACAGGGGATGGCTACACCTTC
NA	TRBJ2-1	TRBD2	TRBV10-1	CASSGLAGVRNEQFF	TGCGCCAGCAGTGGACTAGCGGGAGTTCGGAATGAGCAGTTCTTC
NA	TRBJ1-2	NA	TRBV14	CASSQDQGFDGYTF	TGTGCCAGCAGCCAAGACCAGGGGTTCGATGGCTACACCTTC
NA	TRBJ1-2	TRBD1	TRBV27	CASSSLGQGAYNYGYTF	TGTGCCAGCAGTTCCCTGGGACAGGGGGCGTACAACTATGGCTACACCTTC
NA	TRBJ2-2	NA	TRBV9	CASSPTSLYTGELFF	TGTGCCAGCAGCCCTACTAGCTTATATACCGGGGAGCTGTTTTTT
many	TRBJ2-3	TRBD1	TRBV6-5	CASSYRTGDTQYF	TGTGCCAGCAGTTACCGGACAGGGGATACGCAGTATTTT
NA	TRBJ1-1	NA	TRBV6-1	CASTELLRNTEAFF	TGTGCCAGCACCGAACTACTTCGGAACACTGAAGCTTTCTTT
NA	TRBJ1-5	NA	TRBV2	CASAAPDRQPQHF	TGTGCCAGCGCCGCTCCCGACAGGCAGCCCCAGCATTTT
NA	TRBJ1-3	NA	TRBV13	CASSERTTGNTIYF	TGTGCCAGCAGCGAGAGGACTACTGGAAACACCATATATTTT
NA	TRBJ2-7	NA	TRBV6-5	CASSYHNAYEQYF	TGTGCCAGCAGTTACCATAACGCCTACGAGCAGTACTTC
NA	TRBJ1-4	TRBD1	TRBV10-2	CASRDRSRGEKLFF	TGCGCCAGCAGGGACAGGTCCCGGGGTGAAAAACTGTTTTTT
NA	TRBJ1-1	NA	TRBV5-1	CASSLLSGGSTEAFF	TGCGCCAGCAGCTTGTTATCGGGGGGCTCCACTGAAGCTTTCTTT
NA	TRBJ2-7	TRBD2	TRBV13	CASSLSGGPMSYEQYF	TGTGCCAGCAGCTTATCGGGAGGGCCCATGTCCTACGAGCAGTACTTC
few	TRBJ2-7	NA	TRBV12-5	CASGLGAGSYEQYF	TGTGCTAGTGGTTTGGGAGCAGGGTCCTACGAGCAGTACTTC
NA	TRBJ1-1	TRBD1	TRBV5-1	CASSTGGPTEAFF	TGCGCCAGCTCAACAGGGGGGCCTACTGAAGCTTTCTTT
NA	TRBJ2-3	TRBD1	TRBV5-5	CASSLGAHRGRTDTQYF	TGTGCCAGCAGCTTGGGGGCACACAGGGGGAGGACAGATACGCAGTATTTT
NA	TRBJ1-1	NA	TRBV4-1	CASSPIQGLMNTEAFF	TGCGCCAGCAGCCCCATCCAGGGGTTAATGAACACTGAAGCTTTCTTT
NA	TRBJ1-2	NA	TRBV27	CASSSDISGRGYTF	TGTGCCAGCAGTTCGGACATTTCGGGTCGCGGCTACACCTTC
once	TRBJ1-5	NA	TRBV18	CASSPMGGNQPQHF	TGTGCCAGCTCACCGATGGGAGGCAATCAGCCCCAGCATTTT
NA	TRBJ2-6	TRBD1	TRBV2	CASSDKDRAHKNSGANVLTF	TGTGCCAGCAGTGATAAAGACAGGGCGCATAAAAACTCTGGGGCCAACGTCCTGACTTTC
NA	TRBJ2-2	NA	TRBV7-6	CASSLSRTGELFF	TGTGCCAGCAGCTTGAGTAGGACGGGGGAGCTGTTTTTT
few	TRBJ1-2	NA	TRBV10-1	CASSGEEAGYTF	TGCGCCAGCAGTGGGGAAGAGGCCGGCTACACCTTC
NA	TRBJ1-2	TRBD1	TRBV6-1	CASSSSGTGAYGYTF	TGTGCCAGCTCTTCCTCCGGGACAGGGGCTTATGGCTACACCTTC
few	TRBJ1-2	NA	TRBV28	CAALRGHGYTF	TGTGCCGCACTTCGGGGCCATGGCTACACCTTC
NA	TRBJ2-3	TRBD2	TRBV30	CAWSPTSGRAAQYF	TGTGCCTGGAGCCCGACTAGCGGGAGGGCTGCGCAGTATTTT
NA	TRBJ1-1	NA	TRBV19	CASTPGRAGTEAFF	TGTGCCAGTACCCCCGGTCGCGCCGGCACTGAAGCTTTCTTT
few	TRBJ1-2	NA	TRBV6-1	CASSTWGNYGYTF	TGTGCCAGCTCTACTTGGGGTAACTATGGCTACACCTTC
NA	TRBJ1-2	TRBD1	TRBV7-9	CASSLQGEDYGYTF	TGTGCCAGCAGCTTACAGGGGGAGGACTATGGCTACACCTTC
NA	TRBJ2-1	TRBD2	TRBV11-1	CASSTRSGNRDEQFF	TGTGCCAGCAGCACCCGAAGCGGGAACCGCGATGAGCAGTTCTTC
few	TRBJ2-1	NA	TRBV30	CAWSAGLAINEQFF	TGTGCCTGGAGTGCCGGACTGGCCATCAATGAGCAGTTCTTC
NA	TRBJ2-3	TRBD1	TRBV5-1	CASTNRDSGTDTQYF	TGCGCCAGCACCAACCGGGACAGTGGGACAGATACGCAGTATTTT
NA	TRBJ1-2	NA	TRBV7-2	CASSFGGRDRGYTF	TGTGCCAGCAGCTTCGGTGGTAGGGACCGCGGCTACACCTTC
NA	TRBJ1-5	NA	TRBV18	CASSPERGTHNQPQHF	TGTGCCAGCTCACCCGAGCGGGGGACGCACAATCAGCCCCAGCATTTT
NA	TRBJ2-3	TRBD2	TRBV4-2	CASSQGLADSTDTQYF	TGTGCCAGCAGCCAAGGACTAGCGGACTCCACAGATACGCAGTATTTT
NA	TRBJ2-1	TRBD2	TRBV5-4	CASSLGGTSGAYNEQFF	TGTGCCAGCAGCCTGGGGGGGACTAGCGGGGCCTACAATGAGCAGTTCTTC
NA	TRBJ2-7	TRBD2	TRBV5-4	CASSNNSGRALLEQYF	TGTGCCAGCAGCAACAATAGCGGGAGGGCCTTGTTGGAGCAGTACTTC
NA	TRBJ2-7	NA	TRBV28	CASSLRGREAYEQYF	TGTGCCAGCAGTTTGCGGGGCAGGGAGGCCTACGAGCAGTACTTC
NA	TRBJ2-6	NA	TRBV9	CASSDGNGGMSGANVLTF	TGTGCCAGCAGCGACGGGAACGGCGGGATGTCTGGGGCCAACGTCCTGACTTTC